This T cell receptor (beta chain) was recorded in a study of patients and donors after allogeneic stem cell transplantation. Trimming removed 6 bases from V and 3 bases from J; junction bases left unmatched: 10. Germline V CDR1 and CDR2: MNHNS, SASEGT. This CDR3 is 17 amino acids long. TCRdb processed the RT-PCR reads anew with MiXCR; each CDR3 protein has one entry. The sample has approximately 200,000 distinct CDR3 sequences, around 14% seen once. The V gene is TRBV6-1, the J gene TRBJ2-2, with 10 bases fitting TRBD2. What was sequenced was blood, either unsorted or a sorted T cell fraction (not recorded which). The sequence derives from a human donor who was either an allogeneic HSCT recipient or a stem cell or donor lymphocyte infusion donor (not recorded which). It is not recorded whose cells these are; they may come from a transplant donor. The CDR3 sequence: CASRERGGTADTGELFF. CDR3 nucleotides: TGTGCCAGCAGGGAGCGGGGGGGGACAGCGGACACCGGGGAGCTGTTTTTT.